This T cell receptor beta chain was recovered during a study of cytomegalovirus exposure and HLA in healthy donors. A word on this clone: Its antigen remains unidentified.

Generated by immunoSEQ multiplex PCR, the TCRdb table keeps only in-frame clones and is missing some. The sample has about 110,000 clones, around 90% seen once. V lost 6 bases and J 3 bases, leaving 12 bases between the germline ends. The CDR3 consists of 13 residues. CDR1 is SNHLY and CDR2 is FYNNEI in the germline V gene. The study, taken as a whole, reports: Among TCR beta chains, those listed as cytomegalovirus-associated numbered approximately 150. Cytomegalovirus status, reportedly, was diagnosed with high specificity and sensitivity by the classifier.

The sequence came from a woman aged 18-29 years in good health and CMV-seronegative. Sequencing was done on a sample of PBMCs. The gene calls are TRBV2 and TRBJ2-7, with a possible D match to TRBD1 (6 bases). CDR3 nucleotides: TGTGCCAGCAGGGGAACAGGGTTCTACGAGCAGTACTTC. Translation: CASRGTGFYEQYF. The whole variable domain, remainder taken from reference TRBV2 and TRBJ2-7, is EPEVTQTPSHQVTQMGQEVILRCVPISNHLYFYWYRQILGQKVEFLVSFYNNEISEKSEIFDDQFSVERPDGSNFTLKIRSTKLEDSAMYFCASRGTGFYEQYFGPGTRLTVT.